The TCR beta chain described here comes from a study of blood T cell repertoires in COVID-19. Study details: The samples span acute and convalescent COVID-19 from the United States, Italy and Spain.

The CDR3 sequence is 15 residues long. V lost 6 bases and J 0 bases, leaving 15 bases between the germline ends. Germline CDR1 and CDR2: MNHEY and SVGAGI. Authors' data handling: Estimates of nucleated cell counts were drawn from the amplification of reference gene primers. Using immunoSEQ multiplex PCR, the repertoire was profiled, and TCRdb retains in-frame clones only, with some absent. The V and J calls and the clone size are those of that table, but D and trimming were determined from the DNA. This sample has more than 400,000 clones, with around 85% found just once. This chain connects TRBV6-5 to TRBJ2-7; D is possibly TRBD1 (6 bases). The clonotype originates from a human donor in a cohort sampled during active COVID-19. The material sequenced was peripheral blood. CDR3 nucleotide sequence: TGTGCCAGCAGAAGGACAGCCAGGAGCTCCTACGAGCAGTACTTC. Amino acid sequence: CASRRTARSSYEQYF.